The 25 T cell receptor beta chains listed next were all sequenced from one sample in a study of blood T cell repertoires in COVID-19. TCRdb keeps only in-frame clones here, not all; method: immunoSEQ multiplex PCR. The table lists under 500,000 clones, approximately 90% of them singletons. Input material: PBMCs or T cells enriched from blood (not recorded which). Receptors originate from a man in his thirties or forties who had recovered from COVID-19.

The V gene is TRBV18, the J gene TRBJ2-3; D is uncertain. The CDR3 is 14 residues long. Trimming took 0 bases from V and 0 from J, leaving 4 bases between them. The germline V gene encodes CDR1 KGHSH and CDR2 LQKENI. The CDR3: CASSPPFSTDTQYF. The CDR3 region has the DNA TGTGCCAGCTCACCACCCTTTAGCACAGATACGCAGTATTTT. Combining the CDR3 with reference TRBV18 and TRBJ2-3 gives the whole variable domain NAGVMQNPRHLVRRRGQEARLRCSPMKGHSHVYWYRQLPEEGLKFMVYLQKENIIDESGMPKERFSAEFPKEGPSILRIQQVVRGDSAAYFCASSPPFSTDTQYFGPGTRLTVL.

This clone was recorded only once. V and J are TRBV19 and TRBJ2-3; a weak D match, TRBD2 (5 bases). The germline CDR1 and CDR2 sequences are LNHDA and SQIVND (reference sequence). This CDR3 spans 14 amino acids. The V gene lost 3 bases and the J gene lost 4 bases, with 11 bases spanning the gap. For the CDR3, the DNA is TGTGCCAGTAGTATGGTGGGAGTAGCAGATACGCAGTATTTT. Its protein product is CASSMVGVADTQYF.

The chain combines TRBV10-3 with TRBJ1-5, with D possibly TRBD1 on 5 matching bases. Germline CDR1 reads ENHRY; CDR2 reads SYGVKD. CDR3 length: 14 residues. The germline V and J ends were trimmed by 4 bases and 6 bases, with 13 bases remaining between them. Written as DNA, the CDR3 is TGTGCCATCAGTGGGGGGGAAGGTACTCAGCCCCAGCATTTT. It codes for CAISGGEGTQPQHF.

The V call is TRBV19, the J call TRBJ2-1; TRBD2 aligns across 11 bases. The trim removed 6 bases at V and 8 bases at J, leaving 3 bases unmatched. Germline V CDR1 and CDR2: LNHDA, SQIVND (reference sequence). This CDR3 is built from 13 residues. The CDR3 here is CASRLAGVDEQFF. The CDR3 DNA reads TGTGCCAGTAGACTAGCGGGAGTTGATGAGCAGTTCTTC.

The rearrangement uses TRBV5-5 and TRBJ2-2; 7 positions agree with TRBD2. Germline V gene lookup returns CDR1 SGHKS and CDR2 YYEKEE (reference sequence). With 0 bases clipped from V and 1 base from J, the junction kept 9 bases outside the gene matches. The CDR3 is 18 amino acids. The CDR3 DNA follows: TGTGCCAGCAGCTTGGTACCGGGGGGTAGCGGGAACACCGGGGAGCTGTTTTTT. It translates to CASSLVPGGSGNTGELFF. Combining the CDR3 with reference TRBV5-5 and TRBJ2-2 gives the whole variable domain DAGVTQSPTHLIKTRGQQVTLRCSPISGHKSVSWYQQVLGQGPQFIFQYYEKEERGRGNFPDRFSARQFPNYSSELNVNALLLGDSALYLCASSLVPGGSGNTGELFFGEGSRLTVL.

J is TRBJ2-7 and V is TRBV28, with D uncertain. The CDR3 extends over 14 amino acids. Per the germline V gene, CDR1 is MDHEN and CDR2 is SYDVKM. Trimming stripped 1 base from V and 2 bases from J, with 9 bases between. This chain's CDR3 is CASSLSLTTYEQYF. The CDR3 DNA sequence: TGTGCCAGCAGTTTATCTCTAACCACCTACGAGCAGTACTTC.

The chain carries TRBV6-5 and TRBJ1-6; 9 bases line up with TRBD1. V dropped 6 bases and J dropped 12; count of bases not matched to a gene: 9. Germline assignment: CDR1 MNHEY and CDR2 SVGAGI. The CDR3 runs to 14 residues. In DNA form, the CDR3 reads TGTGCCAGCAGCGGACAGGGGAGCGCTGGACCCCTCCACTTT. This encodes CASSGQGSAGPLHF.

The chain uses TRBV19 and TRBJ1-3; maybe TRBD1 (6 bases). With 6 bases removed from V and 0 bases from J, the gap between germline ends came to 9 bases. CDR1 LNHDA and CDR2 SQIVND come from the germline V gene (reference sequence). The CDR3 has 14 amino acids. The CDR3 bases are TGTGCCAGTAGCCAGGGGTACTCTGGAAACACCATATATTTT. Protein: CASSQGYSGNTIYF.

This clone was observed a handful of times. J is TRBJ1-2 and V is TRBV10-3, with 9 bases matching TRBD1. The CDR3 runs to 14 residues. Per the germline V gene, CDR1 is ENHRY and CDR2 is SYGVKD. The ends lost 4 bases at V and 7 bases at J; junction bases unmatched: 7. The CDR3 DNA reads TGTGCCATCAGTGCGGGACAGGGAGCCGGTGGCTACACCTTC. Translated, it gives CAISAGQGAGGYTF.

The CDR3 DNA reads TGTGCCAGCAGCAAAGTCGTTAGGGACAGGGTTAACTATGGCTACACCTTC. The encoded protein is CASSKVVRDRVNYGYTF. V and J are TRBV21-1 and TRBJ1-2; whether TRBD1, the table's D call, matches the DNA was not checked. TRBV21-1 is marked as a pseudogene. This CDR3 has 17 amino acids.

The chain combines TRBV6-5 with TRBJ1-2; no definite D call. The CDR3 has 12 amino acids. Germline loops: CDR1 MNHEY, CDR2 SVGAGI. Trimming removed 2 bases from V and 8 bases from J, with 9 bases in between. The chain's CDR3 is CASSYPGSGYTF. The CDR3 region has the DNA TGTGCCAGCAGTTACCCGGGGTCCGGCTACACCTTC.

This chain connects TRBV11-3 to TRBJ2-1; 7 bases map to TRBD2. Germline CDR1 is SGHNT and CDR2 is YENEEA. The ends lost 5 bases at V and 0 bases at J; junction bases unmatched: 10. The CDR3 runs to 17 residues. CDR3 nucleotide sequence: TGTGCCAGCAGCCGGTTGGGAGGGCCCTTCTCCTACAATGAGCAGTTCTTC. Translating gives CASSRLGGPFSYNEQFF. The full variable domain, completed using reference TRBV11-3 and TRBJ2-1, is EAGVVQSPRYKIIEKKQPVAFWCNPISGHNTLYWYLQNLGQGPELLIRYENEEAVDDSQLPKDRFSAERLKGVDSTLKIQPAELGDSAVYLCASSRLGGPFSYNEQFFGPGTRLTVL.

This clone has more than one count but fewer than ten. The CDR3 loop is CATNPQGADGTEAFF. DNA for the CDR3: TGTGCCACCAACCCCCAGGGGGCTGACGGCACTGAAGCTTTCTTT. This sequence joins TRBV18 and TRBJ1-1, with 8 nucleotides matching TRBD1. The CDR3 consists of 15 residues. CDR1 KGHSH and CDR2 LQKENI come from the germline V gene. V dropped 10 bases and J dropped 4; count of bases not matched to a gene: 14.

The genes are TRBV28 and TRBJ2-2; 9 bases fit TRBD1. Germline lookup yields CDR1 MDHEN and CDR2 SYDVKM. This CDR3 is built from 15 residues. Trimming cost V 2 bases and J 5 bases; bases outside gene matches: 3. As DNA, the CDR3 is TGTGCCAGCAGTTTAAATGGACAGGGGACCGGGGAGCTGTTTTTT. Translated: CASSLNGQGTGELFF.

Concerning this clone itself: A junction boundary mismatches the germline segment, possibly from a read error. V usage is TRBV10-3 and J usage is TRBJ2-1, with 8 bases lining up with TRBD2. The CDR3 contains 14 residues. In germline, CDR1 is ENHRY, CDR2 SYGVKD. CDR3 in amino acids: CAISESMTSAKAVF. For the CDR3, the DNA is TGTGCCATCAGTGAGTCTATGACTAGCGCCAAAGCGGTCTTC.

The V gene is TRBV6-5, the J gene TRBJ2-5; D perhaps matches TRBD2 (6 bases). Trimming shortened V by 0 bases and J by 4 bases, and 15 bases separated the two germline ends. Germline CDR1 reads MNHEY; CDR2 reads SVGAGI. The CDR3 runs to 16 residues. The CDR3 DNA sequence: TGTGCCAGCAGTTACTCCCCCCGGAGGGGTCGAGAGACCCAGTACTTC. This sequence encodes CASSYSPRRGRETQYF.

The sample holds a few counts of this clone. V is TRBV15 and J is TRBJ1-4, with 7 bases matching TRBD1. V lost 4 bases, J lost 7 bases, and 6 bases stayed unmatched. Germline CDR1 LNHNV, CDR2 YYDKDF (reference sequence). The CDR3 has 14 amino acids. CDR3 DNA sequence: TGTGCCACCAGCACAGACAGGGTTGGTGAAAAACTGTTTTTT. Amino acid sequence: CATSTDRVGEKLFF.

The chain is built from TRBV4-2 and TRBJ2-5; the match to TRBD2 covers 7 bases. This CDR3 is 16 amino acids long. The germline CDR1 and CDR2 sequences are LGHNA and YNFKEQ. The trim removed 2 bases at V and 5 bases at J, leaving 11 bases unmatched. The CDR3 sequence is CASSQPIGAGAETQYF. CDR3 nucleotide sequence: TGTGCCAGCAGCCAACCCATCGGGGCGGGAGCGGAGACCCAGTACTTC.

The rearrangement joins TRBV4-1 to TRBJ2-7, with TRBD2 matching over 14 bases. This CDR3 is built from 15 residues. J was trimmed by 3 bases and V by 4 bases; bases with no gene match: 2. CDR1 MGHRA and CDR2 YSYEKL come from the germline V gene. CDR3 sequence: CASSRGLAGDYEQYF. DNA for the CDR3: TGCGCCAGCAGCCGGGGACTAGCGGGGGACTACGAGCAGTACTTC.

The rearrangement links TRBV28 to TRBJ1-1; a possible D gene is TRBD1 (6 bases). V was trimmed by 10 bases and J by 3 bases, leaving 18 bases between them. CDR3 length: 14 amino acids. Germline CDR1 reads MDHEN; CDR2 reads SYDVKM. The CDR3 loop reads CATLPGHKYTEAFF. The CDR3 DNA reads as TGTGCCACCCTTCCGGGACATAAGTACACTGAAGCTTTCTTT. Looking up the rest from reference TRBV28 and TRBJ1-1 gives the full variable domain: DVKVTQSSRYLVKRTGEKVFLECVQDMDHENMFWYRQDPGLGLRLIYFSYDVKMKEKGDIPEGYSVSREKKERFSLILESASTNQTSMYLCATLPGHKYTEAFFGQGTRLTVV.

The chain has TRBV7-2 and TRBJ2-7; 10 bases are a match to TRBD2. The V and J ends lost 5 bases and 12 bases, in that order; junction bases with no gene match: 10. This CDR3 region has 13 residues. Germline-derived CDR1 and CDR2 are SGHTA and FQGNSA. CDR3 DNA sequence: TGTGCCAGCAGCCCGGGACTAGCGCGACAGAGGTACTTC. It specifies CASSPGLARQRYF.

This chain joins TRBV7-2 and TRBJ2-3; 12 positions agree with TRBD2. There are 15 residues in the CDR3. From germline, CDR1 is SGHTA and CDR2 FQGNSA. V shed 1 base, J shed 4 bases, and the junction held 0 bases outside the gene matches. CDR3 nucleotides: TGTGCCAGCAGCTTAGGACTAGCGGGAGCAGATACGCAGTATTTT. Amino acids: CASSLGLAGADTQYF. Based on the CDR3 plus reference TRBV7-2 and TRBJ2-3, the full variable domain is GAGVSQSPSNKVTEKGKDVELRCDPISGHTALYWYRQSLGQGLEFLIYFQGNSAPDKSGLPSDRFSAERTGGSVSTLTIQRTQQEDSAVYLCASSLGLAGADTQYFGPGTRLTVL.

This chain joins TRBV24-1 and TRBJ2-1, with TRBD2 identical over 7 bases. The CDR3 covers 16 residues. V trimming: 0 bases; J trimming: 3 bases; junction bases outside the gene matches: 4. Per germline, CDR1 KGHDR and CDR2 SFDVKD. CDR3 region: CATSDLSGTNYNEQFF. For the CDR3, the DNA is TGTGCCACCAGTGATTTGAGCGGGACTAACTACAATGAGCAGTTCTTC.

As DNA, the CDR3 is TGTGCCAGCAGCTTATGGCGAGAGGGCGGGACAGATACGCAGTATTTT. It codes for CASSLWREGGTDTQYF. This sequence joins TRBV7-2 and TRBJ2-3; TRBD2 is a possible D gene (5 bases). CDR1 is SGHTA, CDR2 FQGNSA, per germline. Between the trimmed V and J ends, which lost 2 bases and 3 bases, there was a span of 15 bases. The CDR3 length is 16 residues.

The chain combines TRBV5-4 with TRBJ2-2, with 10 bases fitting TRBD2. The CDR3 covers 18 residues. The V gene's germline CDR1 is SGHNT and CDR2 YYREEE (reference sequence). The V segment lost 2 bases and the J segment 0 bases; nucleotides outside the gene matches: 7. DNA for the CDR3: TGTGCCAGCAGCTTAGGACTAGCGGTTATCGCGAACACCGGGGAGCTGTTTTTT. Protein: CASSLGLAVIANTGELFF. Full variable domain (remainder filled in from reference TRBV5-4 and TRBJ2-2): ETGVTQSPTHLIKTRGQQVTLRCSSQSGHNTVSWYQQALGQGPQFIFQYYREEENGRGNFPPRFSGLQFPNYSSELNVNALELDDSALYLCASSLGLAVIANTGELFFGEGSRLTVL.